What follows are 25 T cell receptor beta chains derived from one specimen sequenced in a study of T cell repertoires in cytomegalovirus infection. TCRdb reprocessed the reads with MiXCR, giving one entry per CDR3 protein. The sample lists about 130,000 distinct CDR3 sequences; about 10% were seen once. The sample consisted of PBMCs. All receptors derive from a human donor in good health (CMV status not recorded). Some clones in this sample may be carry-over from other donors' samples.

V and J are TRBV29-1 and TRBJ2-2; TRBD2 matches 7 bases. This CDR3 region has 15 residues. With 7 bases clipped from V and 0 bases from J, the junction kept 8 bases outside the gene matches. CDR1 and CDR2 (germline): SQVTM, ANQGSEA. The CDR3 region has the DNA TGCAGCGCTTTCTCGAGCGGGGCGAACACCGGGGAGCTGTTTTTT. Protein product: CSAFSSGANTGELFF.

This clonotype appeared many times. The V call is TRBV7-2, the J call TRBJ2-5; D possibly matches TRBD1 or TRBD2 (5 bases each). The germline gives CDR1 SGHTA, CDR2 FQGNSA. This CDR3 spans 14 amino acids. The ends were cut back, 2 bases at V and 4 bases at J, with 11 bases in the middle. The CDR3 DNA sequence: TGTGCCAGCAGCTTATCGTCGGGGCCAGAGACCCAGTACTTC. Amino acid sequence: CASSLSSGPETQYF.

The CDR3 nucleotides read TGCAGCGTAACAGGGGGAGCTTACTATGGCTACACCTTC. It encodes CSVTGGAYYGYTF. The rearrangement uses TRBV29-1 and TRBJ1-2, with 8 bases identical to TRBD1. CDR1 and CDR2 from the germline V gene are SQVTM and ANQGSEA. The V and J ends lost 6 bases and 3 bases, in that order; junction bases with no gene match: 6. The CDR3 runs 13 residues.

This clonotype was detected only a few times. This rearrangement joins TRBV5-6 to TRBJ2-5; TRBD2 matches at 7 bases. Germline V lookup: CDR1 SGHDT, CDR2 YYEEEE. V shed 3 bases, J shed 2 bases, and the junction held 4 bases outside the gene matches. This CDR3 has 14 amino acids. The CDR3 region has the DNA TGTGCCAGCAGCTCGGCGGGGGTACAAGAGACCCAGTACTTC. Its protein product is CASSSAGVQETQYF.

This clonotype has a count of ten or more. The J gene is TRBJ2-3, the V gene TRBV4-1; D possibly corresponds to TRBD2 (5 bases). Germline loops: CDR1 MGHRA, CDR2 YSYEKL. V lost 4 bases to trimming and J lost 3 bases, with 20 bases between them. The CDR3 has 17 amino acids. The CDR3 DNA is TGCGCCAGCAGCCGAAGTTTCGGAGCGGAACAAACAGATACGCAGTATTTT. Its protein is CASSRSFGAEQTDTQYF.

This clonotype was counted between two and nine times. V usage is TRBV7-9 and J usage is TRBJ1-4, with D uncertain. The CDR3 sequence is 13 residues long. Per germline, CDR1 SEHNR and CDR2 FQNEAQ (reference sequence). V was shortened by 4 bases and J by 10 bases, with 13 bases between the two germline ends. The CDR3 DNA reads as TGTGCCAGCAGCTCCGGTGGGTCTGGAAAACTGTTTTTT. The encoded protein is CASSSGGSGKLFF.

In this sample, this clonotype turned up many times. V usage is TRBV28 and J usage is TRBJ1-1, with no clear D. From germline, CDR1 is MDHEN and CDR2 SYDVKM. The V and J ends lost 4 bases and 4 bases respectively, with 16 bases between them. The CDR3 covers 15 residues. The CDR3 sequence is CASSSRQRSGTEAFF. The DNA for the CDR3 is TGTGCCAGCAGTTCCCGCCAGAGGTCGGGCACTGAAGCTTTCTTT.

This clonotype was recorded many times. This sequence joins TRBV20-1 and TRBJ2-3; 12 positions match TRBD2. Germline trimming cut 6 bases from V and 3 bases from J; bases unmatched to any gene: 7. CDR1 and CDR2 from the germline V gene are DFQATT and SNEGSKA (reference sequence). This CDR3 has 15 residues. The CDR3 nucleotides are TGCAGTGCAATTACCGGGACTAGCGGGACAGATACGCAGTATTTT. Encoded protein: CSAITGTSGTDTQYF.

V is TRBV15 and J is TRBJ2-3; D remains ambiguous. Per the germline V gene, CDR1 is LNHNV and CDR2 is YYDKDF (reference sequence). V lost 6 bases to trimming and J lost 2 bases, with 6 bases between them. The CDR3 spans 12 residues. The CDR3 DNA sequence: TGTGCCACCAGTCGGGCCACAGATACGCAGTATTTT. Protein: CATSRATDTQYF.

This clonotype was recorded a few times. The J gene is TRBJ1-2, the V gene TRBV28, with TRBD1 identical over 7 bases. With 5 bases clipped from V and 0 bases from J, the junction kept 12 bases outside the gene matches. Germline CDR1 and CDR2: MDHEN and SYDVKM. There are 17 residues in the CDR3. CDR3 loop: CASSPTGEYRANYGYTF. DNA for the CDR3: TGTGCCAGCAGTCCAACAGGGGAGTATAGAGCTAACTATGGCTACACCTTC.

This clonotype was counted a few times. The chain employs TRBV20-1 and TRBJ2-7; TRBD2 agrees at 8 bases. Looked up from germline, CDR1 is DFQATT and CDR2 is SNEGSKA (reference sequence). V lost 5 bases and J lost 0; bases outside the gene matches: 9. The CDR3 contains 15 residues. The CDR3 spells CSAPVSTSASYEQYF. The CDR3 coding sequence is TGCAGTGCTCCTGTTTCGACTAGCGCCTCCTACGAGCAGTACTTC.

This clonotype was seen repeatedly, ten times or more. The V and J genes are TRBV7-8 and TRBJ1-4, with D unclear. CDR3 length: 14 amino acids. Trimming removed 4 bases at V and 3 bases at J, with 9 bases between. Germline CDR1 SGHVS, CDR2 FQNEAQ. The CDR3 nucleotides are TGTGCCAGCAGCTCGACGCAGGCTAATGAAAAACTGTTTTTT. As protein: CASSSTQANEKLFF.

This clonotype occurred many times. The gene calls are TRBV12-3 or TRBV12-4 and TRBJ2-5; 9 nucleotides match TRBD2. V trimming: 0 bases; J trimming: 5 bases; junction bases outside the gene matches: 1. This CDR3 comprises 14 residues. The chain's CDR3 is CASSLASGGETQYF. The CDR3 DNA reads as TGTGCCAGCAGTTTAGCCAGCGGGGGGGAGACCCAGTACTTC.

In this sample, this clonotype turned up many times. The V call is TRBV7-8, the J call TRBJ1-3; possible D gene TRBD1, 5 bases. Germline V gene sequence: CDR1 SGHVS, CDR2 FQNEAQ. The CDR3 length is 17 residues. Trimming took off 1 base at V and 1 base at J, with 14 bases between the two ends. CDR3 amino acids: CASSLDRRVQSGNTIYF. The CDR3 nucleotides read TGTGCCAGCAGCTTAGATCGCAGGGTTCAATCTGGAAACACCATATATTTT.

The sample holds many counts of this clonotype. The rearrangement links TRBV7-2 to TRBJ1-5; D not certain. The V end lost 5 bases, the J end lost 2 bases, and 10 bases lay between the germline ends. The CDR3 loop spans 14 amino acids. The V gene's germline CDR1 is SGHTA and CDR2 FQGNSA. CDR3 nucleotide sequence: TGTGCCAGCAGCCCCATGATTGGCAATCAGCCCCAGCATTTT. The encoded protein is CASSPMIGNQPQHF.

The sample holds many counts of this clonotype. V and J are TRBV6-6 and TRBJ2-7; TRBD2 matches at 8 bases. The CDR3 length is 16 residues. V trimming: 4 bases; J trimming: 2 bases; junction bases outside the gene matches: 10. CDR1 is MNHNY, CDR2 SVGAGI, per germline (reference sequence). CDR3: CASSSTSGARPYEQYF. CDR3 coding DNA: TGTGCCAGCAGTTCTACTAGCGGAGCCCGACCCTACGAGCAGTACTTC.

This clonotype occurred many times. The genes are TRBV12-3 or TRBV12-4 and TRBJ1-2; D gene unclear. V lost 3 bases, J lost 7 bases, and 15 bases lay in between. The CDR3 loop spans 14 amino acids. CDR3 in DNA: TGTGCCAGCAGTTTCGGGTCCCGATCTCCTGGCTACACCTTC. Amino acid sequence: CASSFGSRSPGYTF.

This clonotype was recorded many times. The chain couples TRBV28 to TRBJ2-1; D not certain. Germline V gene sequence: CDR1 MDHEN, CDR2 SYDVKM. The CDR3 runs 16 residues. V gave up 1 base and J gave up 5 bases, with 15 bases separating them. The CDR3 sequence: CASSLSSLPADNEQFF. Here the CDR3 DNA reads TGTGCCAGCAGTTTATCGTCCCTTCCCGCCGACAATGAGCAGTTCTTC.

This clonotype was seen only a few times. The chain combines TRBV19 with TRBJ2-7, with D maybe TRBD2 (5 bases). Trimming left V 4 bases short and J 1 base short, with 20 bases between. The CDR3 has 17 amino acids. Germline V gene sequence: CDR1 LNHDA, CDR2 SQIVND (reference sequence). CDR3 sequence: CASSKRYPGNGSYEQYF. The CDR3 bases are TGTGCCAGTAGTAAGCGCTATCCGGGAAATGGATCCTACGAGCAGTACTTC. The entire variable domain, with the rest obtained from reference TRBV19 and TRBJ2-7, is as follows: DGGITQSPKYLFRKEGQNVTLSCEQNLNHDAMYWYRQDPGQGLRLIYYSQIVNDFQKGDIAEGYSVSREKKESFPLTVTSAQKNPTAFYLCASSKRYPGNGSYEQYFGPGTRLTVT.

This clonotype was detected many times. The gene calls are TRBV7-8 and TRBJ1-1; 10 bases line up with TRBD1. Germline V lookup: CDR1 SGHVS, CDR2 FQNEAQ. Trimming at V came to 6 bases and at J to 1 base, leaving 14 bases not matched to a gene. This CDR3 has 18 amino acids. The CDR3 nucleotides are TGTGCCAGCAGTCAAAGCAACCGTAGGGACAGGGGGAACACTGAAGCTTTCTTT. This codes for CASSQSNRRDRGNTEAFF.

This clonotype appeared a few times. The CDR3 loop is CSARKDANQPQHF. CDR3 bases: TGCAGTGCTAGAAAAGATGCGAATCAGCCCCAGCATTTT. The rearrangement links TRBV20-1 to TRBJ1-5; D is unresolved. The CDR3 has 13 amino acids. Germline V lookup: CDR1 DFQATT, CDR2 SNEGSKA (reference sequence). V was cut by 2 bases and J by 4 bases, with 9 bases left in between.

This clonotype was seen ten or more times. The chain carries TRBV28 and TRBJ1-2, with D unresolved. Germline CDR1 reads MDHEN; CDR2 reads SYDVKM. This CDR3 region has 11 residues. V was clipped by 5 bases and J by 4 bases, with 5 bases between them. In nucleotides, the CDR3 is TGTGCCAGCAGTCAGTTCTATGGCTACACCTTC. The encoded protein is CASSQFYGYTF.

The chain couples TRBV7-2 to TRBJ1-3; D call uncertain. The CDR3 has 16 residues. Germline CDR1 SGHTA, CDR2 FQGNSA. V was trimmed by 0 bases and J by 2 bases, leaving 11 bases between them. The CDR3 sequence: CASSLAQLSTGNTIYF. CDR3 DNA sequence: TGTGCCAGCAGCTTAGCGCAGCTCAGTACTGGAAACACCATATATTTT. Supplemented by reference TRBV7-2 and TRBJ1-3, the full variable domain reads GAGVSQSPSNKVTEKGKDVELRCDPISGHTALYWYRQSLGQGLEFLIYFQGNSAPDKSGLPSDRFSAERTGGSVSTLTIQRTQQEDSAVYLCASSLAQLSTGNTIYFGEGSWLTVV.

This clonotype was counted only a few times. V gene TRBV20-1 combines with J gene TRBJ1-1; 7 nucleotides match TRBD1. CDR3 length equals 16 residues. V shed 5 bases and J 4 bases; nucleotides not matched to a gene: 16. Germline V lookup: CDR1 DFQATT, CDR2 SNEGSKA (reference sequence). CDR3 sequence reads: CSAPWLVQGKGTEAFF. The CDR3, as DNA: TGCAGTGCTCCTTGGCTTGTACAGGGGAAGGGCACTGAAGCTTTCTTT.

This clonotype was observed many times. This chain uses TRBV6-4 with TRBJ2-1; 10 bases are a match to TRBD2. The germline V gene encodes CDR1 MRHNA and CDR2 SNTAGT. The CDR3 totals 15 residues. The V segment lost 5 bases and the J segment 10 bases; nucleotides outside the gene matches: 11. Here the CDR3 DNA reads TGTGCCAGCAGTACCGAAGCGGGGGGGCTCGACGAGCAGTTCTTC. It specifies CASSTEAGGLDEQFF.